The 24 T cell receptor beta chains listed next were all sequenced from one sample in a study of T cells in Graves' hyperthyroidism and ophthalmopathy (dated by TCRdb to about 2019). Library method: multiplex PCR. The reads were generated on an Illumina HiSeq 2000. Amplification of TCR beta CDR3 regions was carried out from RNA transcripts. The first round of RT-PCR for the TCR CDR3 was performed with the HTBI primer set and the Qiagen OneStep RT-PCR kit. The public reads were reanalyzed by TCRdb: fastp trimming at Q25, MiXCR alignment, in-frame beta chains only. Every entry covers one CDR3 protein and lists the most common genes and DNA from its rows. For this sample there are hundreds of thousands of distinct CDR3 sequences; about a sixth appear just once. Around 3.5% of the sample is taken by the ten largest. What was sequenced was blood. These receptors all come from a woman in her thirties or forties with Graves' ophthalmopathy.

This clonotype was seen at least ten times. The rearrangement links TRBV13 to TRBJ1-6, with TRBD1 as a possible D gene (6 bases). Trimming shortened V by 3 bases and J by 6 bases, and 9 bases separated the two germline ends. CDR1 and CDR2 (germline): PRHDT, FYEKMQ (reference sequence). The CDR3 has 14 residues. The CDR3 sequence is CASSFEQGNSPLHF. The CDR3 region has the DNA TGTGCCAGCAGCTTCGAACAGGGTAATTCACCCCTCCACTTT.

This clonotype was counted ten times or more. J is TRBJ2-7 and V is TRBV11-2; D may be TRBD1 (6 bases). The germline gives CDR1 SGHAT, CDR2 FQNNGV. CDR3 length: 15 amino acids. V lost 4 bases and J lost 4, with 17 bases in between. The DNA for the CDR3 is TGTGCCAGCAGCTCGCCAACCCTACAGGGTTACGAGCAGTACTTC. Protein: CASSSPTLQGYEQYF.

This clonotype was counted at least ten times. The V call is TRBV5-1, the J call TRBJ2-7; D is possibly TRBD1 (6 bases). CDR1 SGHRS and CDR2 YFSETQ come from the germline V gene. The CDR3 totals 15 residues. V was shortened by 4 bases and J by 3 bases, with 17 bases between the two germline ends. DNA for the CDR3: TGCGCCAGCAGCCCGACGACAGGTAGGATCTACGAGCAGTACTTC. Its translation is CASSPTTGRIYEQYF.

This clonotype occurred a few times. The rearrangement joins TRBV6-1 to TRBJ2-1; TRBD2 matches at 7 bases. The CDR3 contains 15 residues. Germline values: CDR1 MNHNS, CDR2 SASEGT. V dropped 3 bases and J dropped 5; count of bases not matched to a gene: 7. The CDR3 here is CASSDPGGPNNEQFF. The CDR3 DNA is TGTGCCAGCAGTGACCCGGGGGGTCCCAACAATGAGCAGTTCTTC.

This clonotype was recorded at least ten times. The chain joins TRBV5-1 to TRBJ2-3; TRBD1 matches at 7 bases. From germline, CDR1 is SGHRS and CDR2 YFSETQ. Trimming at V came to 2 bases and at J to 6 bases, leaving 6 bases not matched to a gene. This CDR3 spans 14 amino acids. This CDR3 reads CASSLPKTGDTQYF. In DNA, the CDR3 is TGCGCCAGCAGCTTACCCAAGACAGGGGATACGCAGTATTTT.

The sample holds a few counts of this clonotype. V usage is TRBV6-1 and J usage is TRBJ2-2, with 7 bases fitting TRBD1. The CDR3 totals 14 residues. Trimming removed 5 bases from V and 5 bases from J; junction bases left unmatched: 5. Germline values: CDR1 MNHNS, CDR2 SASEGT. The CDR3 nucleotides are TGTGCCAGCAGTTGGGGACAGCGTACCGGGGAGCTGTTTTTT. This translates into CASSWGQRTGELFF.

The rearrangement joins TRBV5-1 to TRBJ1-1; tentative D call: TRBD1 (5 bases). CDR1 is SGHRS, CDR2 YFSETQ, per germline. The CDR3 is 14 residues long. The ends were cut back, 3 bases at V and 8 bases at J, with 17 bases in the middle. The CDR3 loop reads CASSSPGGGVEAFF. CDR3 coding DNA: TGCGCCAGCAGCTCCCCTGGTGGGGGGGTGGAAGCTTTCTTT. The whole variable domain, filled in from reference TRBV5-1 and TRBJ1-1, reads KAGVTQTPRYLIKTRGQQVTLSCSPISGHRSVSWYQQTPGQGLQFLFEYFSETQRNKGNFPGRFSGRQFSNSRSEMNVSTLELGDSALYLCASSSPGGGVEAFFGQGTRLTVV.

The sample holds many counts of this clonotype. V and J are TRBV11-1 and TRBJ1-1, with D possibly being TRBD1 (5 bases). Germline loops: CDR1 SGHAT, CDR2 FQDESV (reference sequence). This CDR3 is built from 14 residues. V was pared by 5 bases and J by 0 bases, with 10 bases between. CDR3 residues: CASSPPGLNTEAFF. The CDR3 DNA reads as TGTGCCAGCAGCCCCCCGGGGCTGAACACTGAAGCTTTCTTT.

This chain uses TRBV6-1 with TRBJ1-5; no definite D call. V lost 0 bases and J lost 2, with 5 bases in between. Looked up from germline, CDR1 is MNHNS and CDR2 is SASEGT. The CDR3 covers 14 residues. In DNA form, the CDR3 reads TGTGCCAGCAGTGAAGCGTACGGCAATCAGCCCCAGCATTTT. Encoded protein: CASSEAYGNQPQHF.

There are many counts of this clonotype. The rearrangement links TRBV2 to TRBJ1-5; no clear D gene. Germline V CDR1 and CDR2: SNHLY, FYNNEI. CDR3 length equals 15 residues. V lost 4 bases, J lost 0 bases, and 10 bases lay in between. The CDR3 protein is CASSAPTYSNQPQHF. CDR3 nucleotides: TGTGCCAGCAGTGCCCCCACTTATAGCAATCAGCCCCAGCATTTT.

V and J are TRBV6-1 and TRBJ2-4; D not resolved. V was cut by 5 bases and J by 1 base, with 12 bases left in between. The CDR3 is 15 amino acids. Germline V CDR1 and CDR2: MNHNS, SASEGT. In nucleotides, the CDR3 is TGTGCCAGCAGTAAACAAGTATGGGCCAAAAACATTCAGTACTTC. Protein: CASSKQVWAKNIQYF.

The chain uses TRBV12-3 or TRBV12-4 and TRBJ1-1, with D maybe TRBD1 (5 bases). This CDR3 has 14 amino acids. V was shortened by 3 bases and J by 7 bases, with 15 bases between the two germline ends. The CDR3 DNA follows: TGTGCCAGCAGTTTGGAGGGGCCATTATTTGAAGCTTTCTTT. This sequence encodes CASSLEGPLFEAFF.

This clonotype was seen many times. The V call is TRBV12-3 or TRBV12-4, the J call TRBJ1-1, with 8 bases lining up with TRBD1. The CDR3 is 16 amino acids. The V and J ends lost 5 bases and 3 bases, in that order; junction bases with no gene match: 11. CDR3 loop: CASSVDRGLRDTEAFF. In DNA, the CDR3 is TGTGCCAGCAGTGTTGACAGGGGCCTTCGGGACACTGAAGCTTTCTTT.

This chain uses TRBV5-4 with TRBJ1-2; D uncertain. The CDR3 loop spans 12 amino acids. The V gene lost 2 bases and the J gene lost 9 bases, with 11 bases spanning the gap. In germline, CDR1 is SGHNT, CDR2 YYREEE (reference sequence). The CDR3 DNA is TGTGCCAGCAGCTTTGGCGCGTTGAGCTACACCTTC. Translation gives CASSFGALSYTF.

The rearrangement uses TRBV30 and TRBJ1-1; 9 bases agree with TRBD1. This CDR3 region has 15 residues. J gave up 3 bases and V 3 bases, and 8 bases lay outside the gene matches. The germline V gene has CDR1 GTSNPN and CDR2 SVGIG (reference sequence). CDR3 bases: TGTGCCTGGAGCGAAGGGACAGGGACTGACACTGAAGCTTTCTTT. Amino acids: CAWSEGTGTDTEAFF.

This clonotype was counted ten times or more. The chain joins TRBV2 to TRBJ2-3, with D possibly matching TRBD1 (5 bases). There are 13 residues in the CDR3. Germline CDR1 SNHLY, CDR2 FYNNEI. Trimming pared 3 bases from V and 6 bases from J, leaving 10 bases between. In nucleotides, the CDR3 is TGTGCCAGCAGTGACAGGGTCAGGGATACGCAGTATTTT. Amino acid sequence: CASSDRVRDTQYF.

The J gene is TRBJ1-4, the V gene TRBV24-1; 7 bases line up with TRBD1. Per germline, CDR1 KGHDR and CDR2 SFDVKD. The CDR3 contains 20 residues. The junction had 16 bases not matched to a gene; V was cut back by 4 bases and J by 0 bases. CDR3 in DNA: TGTGCCACCAGTGACACTGATGACAGGGAAACCATCTCAACTAATGAAAAACTGTTTTTT. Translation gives CATSDTDDRETISTNEKLFF.

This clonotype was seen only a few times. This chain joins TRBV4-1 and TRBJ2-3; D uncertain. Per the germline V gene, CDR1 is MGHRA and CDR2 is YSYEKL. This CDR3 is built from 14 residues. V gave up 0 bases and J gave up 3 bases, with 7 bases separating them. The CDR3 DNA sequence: TGCGCCAGCAGCCAAGAGGATACGACAGATACGCAGTATTTT. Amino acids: CASSQEDTTDTQYF.

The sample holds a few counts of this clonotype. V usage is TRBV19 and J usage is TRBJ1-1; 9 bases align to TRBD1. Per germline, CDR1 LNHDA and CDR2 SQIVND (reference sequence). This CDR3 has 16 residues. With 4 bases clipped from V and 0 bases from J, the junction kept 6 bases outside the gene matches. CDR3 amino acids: CASSTRTGVVNTEAFF. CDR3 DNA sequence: TGTGCCAGTAGTACGCGGACAGGGGTCGTGAACACTGAAGCTTTCTTT.

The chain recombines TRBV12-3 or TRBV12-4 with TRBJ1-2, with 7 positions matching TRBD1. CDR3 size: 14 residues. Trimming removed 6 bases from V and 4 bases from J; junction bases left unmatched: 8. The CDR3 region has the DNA TGTGCCAGCAGCCCCGGGACAGCGACCTATGGCTACACCTTC. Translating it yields CASSPGTATYGYTF.

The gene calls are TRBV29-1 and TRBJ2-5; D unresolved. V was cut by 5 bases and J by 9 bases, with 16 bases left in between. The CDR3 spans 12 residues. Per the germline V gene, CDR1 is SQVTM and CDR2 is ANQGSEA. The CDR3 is CSVSVDTEAQYF. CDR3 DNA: TGCAGCGTTTCTGTTGATACTGAGGCCCAGTACTTC.

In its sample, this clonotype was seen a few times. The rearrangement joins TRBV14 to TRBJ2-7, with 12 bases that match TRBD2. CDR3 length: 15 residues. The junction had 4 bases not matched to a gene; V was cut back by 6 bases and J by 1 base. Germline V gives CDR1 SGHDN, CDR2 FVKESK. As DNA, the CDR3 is TGTGCCAGCAGTGAGACTAGCGGGGGTTCCTACGAGCAGTACTTC. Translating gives CASSETSGGSYEQYF.

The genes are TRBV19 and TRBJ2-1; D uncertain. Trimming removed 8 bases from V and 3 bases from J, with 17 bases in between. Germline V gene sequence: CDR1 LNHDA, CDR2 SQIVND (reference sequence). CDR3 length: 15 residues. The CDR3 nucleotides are TGTGCCAGTGCGGCCGAGGTGACATTCTACAATGAGCAGTTCTTC. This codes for CASAAEVTFYNEQFF.

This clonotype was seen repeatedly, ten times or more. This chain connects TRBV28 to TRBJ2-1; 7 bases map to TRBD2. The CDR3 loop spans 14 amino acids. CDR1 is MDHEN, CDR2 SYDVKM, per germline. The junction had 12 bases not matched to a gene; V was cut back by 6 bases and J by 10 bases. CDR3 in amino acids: CASRGSRRREEQFF. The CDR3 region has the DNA TGTGCCAGCAGAGGCTCGAGGCGGCGGGAGGAGCAGTTCTTC.